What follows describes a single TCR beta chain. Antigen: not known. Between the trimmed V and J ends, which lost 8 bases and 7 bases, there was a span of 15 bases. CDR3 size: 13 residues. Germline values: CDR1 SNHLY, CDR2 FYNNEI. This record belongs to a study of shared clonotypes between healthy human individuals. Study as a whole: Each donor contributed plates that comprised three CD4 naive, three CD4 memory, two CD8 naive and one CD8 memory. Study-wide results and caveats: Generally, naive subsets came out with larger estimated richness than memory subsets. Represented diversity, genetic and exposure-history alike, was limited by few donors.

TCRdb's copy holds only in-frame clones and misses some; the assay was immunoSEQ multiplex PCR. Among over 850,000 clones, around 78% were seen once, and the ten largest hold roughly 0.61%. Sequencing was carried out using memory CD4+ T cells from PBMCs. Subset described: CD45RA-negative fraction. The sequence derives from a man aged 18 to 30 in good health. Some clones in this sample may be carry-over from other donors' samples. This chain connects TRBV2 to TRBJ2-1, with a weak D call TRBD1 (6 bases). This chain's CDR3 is CASRHGGQNEQFF. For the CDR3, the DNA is TGTGCCAGCCGACATGGAGGACAGAATGAGCAGTTCTTC.